This TCR beta chain was recorded in a study of OX40 agonist ivuxolimab in advanced cancers. Whole-study context: Patients in dose escalation had liver, melanoma, kidney or head and neck cancers. Three partial responders included one hepatocellular carcinoma patient and two cutaneous melanoma patients. Overall study findings and caveats: CD4+ and CD8+ T cells in blood underwent clonal expansion by week 6 at 0.1 to 3.0 mg/kg.

Method: immunoSEQ multiplex PCR; TCRdb's copy keeps in-frame clones and lacks some. Among 60,000 to 65,000 clones, approximately 89% were seen once, and the ten largest hold almost 0.45%. A remark on this clone: The antigen is undetermined.

The V and J ends lost 5 bases and 9 bases respectively, with 14 bases between them. This CDR3 has 13 amino acids. Germline V CDR1 and CDR2: KGHSH, LQKENI. This material consisted of CD4+ or CD8+ T cells sorted from blood, taken in a trial of the OX40 agonist ivuxolimab. This clonotype was sampled from an adult with an advanced solid tumor such as melanoma, head and neck, liver or kidney cancer. The chain employs TRBV18 and TRBJ2-1; D is possibly TRBD2 (5 bases). CDR3 in amino acids: CASSTGESSEQFF. The CDR3 region has the DNA TGTGCCAGCTCAACTGGGGAGTCGAGTGAGCAGTTCTTC.